This T cell receptor (beta chain) was found in a study of blood T cell repertoires in COVID-19 (dated by TCRdb to 2018 to 2020). A note on the overall study: Samples covering the acute and convalescent phases of COVID-19 were provided by collaborators in the United States, Italy and Spain. The samples were drawn from the first 160 participants of the ongoing ImmuneRACE study and from 950 to 1,500 subjects provided by 6 global collaborators. Sample metadata almost always included a de-identified subject ID, COVID-19 status, age in years and sex. HLA class I and class II types, where available, came from metadata supplied by the sample provider rather than from assay-based typing. The material from the prospective study consisted of cDNA or gDNA derived from T cells, B-cell-depleted T cells, or PBMCs. Subjects who had been exposed to COVID-19, were actively infected with it, or had recovered from it provided the deeply sampled blood TCRbeta repertoires that made up the dataset. The repertoires were released in a freely available public database intended as a resource for research on the immune response to SARS-CoV-2. What the work shows at the level of the full study, not this receptor alone: How much clinical and demographic metadata was included differed by source and by participant, and the metadata was provided uncurated.

The junction shows trimming of 2 bases on V and 3 bases on J, plus 10 bases between the germline ends. Looking up the germline V gene yields CDR1 MNHNS and CDR2 SASEGT. There are 14 amino acids in the CDR3, from cysteine to phenylalanine inclusive. The DNA shown is the 42-base CDR3, in frame from base 1. This clone was observed a few times. Its antigen remains unidentified. It has no much larger one-base neighbor in the sample; base qualities were not kept. TCRbeta CDR3 regions were amplified from genomic DNA using the immunoSEQ Assay, a bias-controlled multiplex PCR. In the source study's methods: Nucleated cell counts per sample were estimated from amplification of reference gene primers within the assay. To quantify the absolute abundance of each unique TCRbeta CDR3 rearrangement, sequence reads were collapsed and filtered. Productive Simpson clonality was computed per sample as the square root of Simpson's diversity index over productive rearrangements. Not all clones reach the TCRdb copy of this immuneACCESS table, which keeps in-frame sequences only. Checked studies attribute under half of the gap to unresolved V genes and leave the rest unexplained. V, J and clone size reflect that table, while D and trimming were determined from the DNA. This sample holds 100,000 or so clones; approximately 85% were observed only once. The ten largest clones take up 5.5% to 6.5% of the sample.

Whole blood was collected in K2EDTA tubes by collaborating institutions according to the institutions' own protocols. For TCRbeta analysis, collaborators shipped samples as frozen whole blood, isolated PBMCs, or DNA extracted from either of those sample types. The sample comprised peripheral blood. This receptor chain uses TRBV6-1 and TRBJ1-1; a tentative D match to TRBD1 spans 6 bases. This clonotype was obtained from a woman aged 60-70 years with acute or convalescent COVID-19. The CDR3 is CASSESHRDTEAFF. The nucleotide sequence is TGTGCCAGCAGTGAATCTCACAGGGACACTGAAGCTTTCTTT.